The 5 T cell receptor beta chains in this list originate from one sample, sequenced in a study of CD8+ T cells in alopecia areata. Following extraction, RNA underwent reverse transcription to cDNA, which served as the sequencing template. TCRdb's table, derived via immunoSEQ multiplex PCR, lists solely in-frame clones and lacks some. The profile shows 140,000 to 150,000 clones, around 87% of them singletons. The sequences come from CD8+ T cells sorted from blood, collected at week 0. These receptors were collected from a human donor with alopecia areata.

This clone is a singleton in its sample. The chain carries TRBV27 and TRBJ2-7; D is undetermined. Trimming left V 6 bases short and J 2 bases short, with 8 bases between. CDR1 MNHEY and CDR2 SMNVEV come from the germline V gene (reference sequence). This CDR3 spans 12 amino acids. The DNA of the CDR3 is TGTGCCAGCAGAAAGTCCCCCTACGAGCAGTACTTC. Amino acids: CASRKSPYEQYF.

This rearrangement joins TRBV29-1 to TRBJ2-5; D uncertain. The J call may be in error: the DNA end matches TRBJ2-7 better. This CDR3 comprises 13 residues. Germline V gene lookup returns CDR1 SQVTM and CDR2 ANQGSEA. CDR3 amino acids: CSVEYKGDNEQYF. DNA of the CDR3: TGCAGCGTTGAATATAAGGGTGACAACGAGCAGTACTTC.

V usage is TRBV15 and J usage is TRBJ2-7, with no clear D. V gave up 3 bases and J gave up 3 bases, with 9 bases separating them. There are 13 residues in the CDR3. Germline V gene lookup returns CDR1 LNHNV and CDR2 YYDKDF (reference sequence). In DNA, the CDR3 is TGTGCCACCAGCAGGGACGGAAACTACGAGCAGTACTTC. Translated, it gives CATSRDGNYEQYF.

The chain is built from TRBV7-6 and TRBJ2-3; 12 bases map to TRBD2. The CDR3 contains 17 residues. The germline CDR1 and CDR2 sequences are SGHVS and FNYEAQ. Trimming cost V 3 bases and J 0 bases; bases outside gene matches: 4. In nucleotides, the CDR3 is TGTGCCAGCAGCTTTCGGACTAGCGGGGATAGCACAGATACGCAGTATTTT. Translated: CASSFRTSGDSTDTQYF.

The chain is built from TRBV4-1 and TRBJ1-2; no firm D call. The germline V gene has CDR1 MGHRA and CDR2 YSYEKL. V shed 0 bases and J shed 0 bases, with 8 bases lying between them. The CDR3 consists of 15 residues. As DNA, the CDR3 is TGCGCCAGCAGCCAAGAGGAGGGCGCTAACTATGGCTACACCTTC. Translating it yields CASSQEEGANYGYTF.